These T cell receptor beta chains were read from a single sample in a study of blood T cell repertoires in COVID-19. Generated by immunoSEQ multiplex PCR, the TCRdb table keeps only in-frame clones and is missing some. The sample holds 230,000 or so clones, 90% seen once. Sequencing was done on a sample of peripheral blood. The source of these receptors is a woman between 55 and 75 years old with COVID-19, enrolled during active disease. Both conserved end residues are part of each CDR3. Fields, in order: D gene, J gene, clone size, CDR3 length, V gene, CDR3 DNA, CDR3 protein. The D gene is left open where the match is weak. Size values are once, few and many counts, or a class for expanded clones, and some rows have none.

D: .; J: TRBJ2-7; size: .; length: 14; V: TRBV3-1/TRBV3-2; DNA: TGTGCCAGCACACAGAGCGGCCGGACCTACGAGCAGTACTTC; CDR3: CASTQSGRTYEQYF
D: TRBD1; J: TRBJ1-1; size: .; length: 20; V: TRBV6-2/TRBV6-3; DNA: TGTGCCAGCAGTTACCCCGCAACTCTTACCGGGACAGCGTTGACCACTGAAGCTTTCTTT; CDR3: CASSYPATLTGTALTTEAFF
D: TRBD1; J: TRBJ1-2; size: .; length: 12; V: TRBV6-5; DNA: TGTGCCGGTCAGGGGGCTAACTATGGCTACACCTTC; CDR3: CAGQGANYGYTF
D: TRBD2; J: TRBJ2-3; size: .; length: 14; V: TRBV29-1; DNA: TGCAGCGTCCTAGCGGGGGGGCGCACAGATACGCAGTATTTT; CDR3: CSVLAGGRTDTQYF
D: .; J: TRBJ1-1; size: .; length: 11; V: TRBV5-6; DNA: TGTGCCAGCAGCTTGGGGCCTGAAGCTTTCTTT; CDR3: CASSLGPEAFF
D: .; J: TRBJ1-1; size: .; length: 15; V: TRBV7-2; DNA: TGTGCCAGCAGCTTCTTCGCTCTCGGGGACACTGAAGCTTTCTTT; CDR3: CASSFFALGDTEAFF
D: TRBD1; J: TRBJ2-2; size: .; length: 14; V: TRBV5-4; DNA: TGTGCCAGCAGCGTAATACAGGGGACCGGGGAGCTGTTTTTT; CDR3: CASSVIQGTGELFF
D: TRBD1; J: TRBJ2-3; size: .; length: 16; V: TRBV5-6; DNA: TGTGCCAGCAGCTTCTGGCGGGGACAGGCCACAGATACGCAGTATTTT; CDR3: CASSFWRGQATDTQYF
D: TRBD1; J: TRBJ2-3; size: .; length: 17; V: TRBV24-1; DNA: TGTGCCACCAGTGAGCGACCGGACAGGGGAGGCACAGATACGCAGTATTTT; CDR3: CATSERPDRGGTDTQYF
D: .; J: TRBJ1-1; size: once; length: 14; V: TRBV4-2; DNA: TGTGCCAGCAGCCAAGACCCGTGGAACACTGAAGCTTTCTTT; CDR3: CASSQDPWNTEAFF
D: .; J: TRBJ2-5; size: .; length: 13; V: TRBV27; DNA: TGTGCCAGCAAAAAGCAAGGGGAAGAGACCCAGTACTTC; CDR3: CASKKQGEETQYF
D: TRBD1; J: TRBJ2-7; size: .; length: 15; V: TRBV27; DNA: TGTGCCAGCAGTTTATCATACAGGGGGGATTATGAGCAGTACTTC; CDR3: CASSLSYRGDYEQYF
D: TRBD1; J: TRBJ2-2; size: .; length: 15; V: TRBV19; DNA: TGTGCCAGTAGTTACCTTGACAGGGGGAGCGGGGAGCTGTTTTTT; CDR3: CASSYLDRGSGELFF
D: TRBD1; J: TRBJ1-2; size: .; length: 13; V: TRBV5-5; DNA: TGTGCCAGCAGCACGACAGGGGGCTATGGCTACACCTTC; CDR3: CASSTTGGYGYTF
D: .; J: TRBJ1-4; size: .; length: 13; V: TRBV29-1; DNA: TGCAGCGTTGTGGTCAGTCACCCAGAAAAACTGTTTTTT; CDR3: CSVVVSHPEKLFF
D: TRBD1; J: TRBJ2-7; size: .; length: 15; V: TRBV18; DNA: TGTGCCAGCTCACCAAGGGGACAGGGCTCCTACGAGCAGTACTTC; CDR3: CASSPRGQGSYEQYF